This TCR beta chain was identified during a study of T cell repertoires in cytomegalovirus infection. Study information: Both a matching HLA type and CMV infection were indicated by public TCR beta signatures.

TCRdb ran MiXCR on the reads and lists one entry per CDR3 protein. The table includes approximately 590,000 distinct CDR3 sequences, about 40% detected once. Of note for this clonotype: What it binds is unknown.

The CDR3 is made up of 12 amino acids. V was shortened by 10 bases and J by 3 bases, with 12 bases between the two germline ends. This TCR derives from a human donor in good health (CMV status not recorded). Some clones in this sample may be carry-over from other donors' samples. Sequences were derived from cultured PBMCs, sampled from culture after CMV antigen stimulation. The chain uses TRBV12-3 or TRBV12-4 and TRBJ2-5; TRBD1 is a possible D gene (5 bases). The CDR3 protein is CATQGVEETQYF. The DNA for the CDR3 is TGTGCCACCCAGGGTGTAGAAGAGACCCAGTACTTC.